Each of the 27 T cell receptor beta chains below was sequenced from the same sample in a study of T cell responses to AZD1222 COVID-19 vaccine. Produced via immunoSEQ multiplex PCR; TCRdb's table is partial and in-frame only. Among 160,000 or so clones, around 90% were seen once, and the ten largest hold 4% to 5.5%. The specimen was peripheral blood, collected on day 0 of AZD1222 vaccination. These receptors were obtained from an adult in good health.

The chain couples TRBV6-5 to TRBJ1-5, with D unclear. Germline CDR1 MNHEY, CDR2 SVGAGI. The CDR3 length is 12 residues. Trimming removed 6 bases from V and 4 bases from J, with 7 bases in between. The CDR3 sequence is CASRVGNQPQHF. CDR3 DNA: TGTGCCAGCAGGGTAGGGAATCAGCCCCAGCATTTT.

In DNA, the CDR3 is TGTGCCAGCAGGGTGACTAGCGGGAAGGGCGAGCAGTACTTC. Translating it yields CASRVTSGKGEQYF. V is TRBV6-5 and J is TRBJ2-7; TRBD2 agrees at 11 bases. There are 14 residues in the CDR3. Per the germline V gene, CDR1 is MNHEY and CDR2 is SVGAGI. V lost 6 bases to trimming and J lost 6 bases; unmatched junction nucleotides: 7.

The rearrangement joins TRBV4-2 to TRBJ2-4, with 10 bases lining up with TRBD2. Germline V gene lookup returns CDR1 LGHNA and CDR2 YNFKEQ. The V segment lost 4 bases and the J segment 0 bases; nucleotides outside the gene matches: 6. The CDR3 is 17 residues long. DNA of the CDR3: TGTGCCAGCAGCCCAATACTAGCGGGGTTAGCCAAAAACATTCAGTACTTC. Its translation: CASSPILAGLAKNIQYF.

The V call is TRBV3-1 (or the pseudogene TRBV3-2), the J call TRBJ1-1; 11 nucleotides align to TRBD1. The CDR3 has 15 residues. Germline CDR1 is LGHDT and CDR2 is YNNKEL (reference sequence). The V segment lost 4 bases and the J segment 5 bases; nucleotides outside the gene matches: 6. The CDR3 spells CASSLGTGGGTEAFF. The CDR3 DNA reads TGTGCCAGCAGCCTCGGGACAGGGGGGGGAACTGAAGCTTTCTTT.

The chain employs TRBV30 and TRBJ2-7; no firm D call. The CDR3 is 13 amino acids. V lost 2 bases and J lost 2, with 10 bases in between. The germline V gene encodes CDR1 GTSNPN and CDR2 SVGIG (reference sequence). Here the CDR3 reads CAWSSDFAYEQYF. The CDR3 nucleotides read TGTGCCTGGAGTTCTGATTTTGCCTACGAGCAGTACTTC.

The V gene is TRBV28, the J gene TRBJ1-2, with D possibly being TRBD1 (6 bases). The CDR3 covers 14 residues. The germline gives CDR1 MDHEN, CDR2 SYDVKM. V was clipped by 10 bases and J by 4 bases, with 19 bases between them. The chain's CDR3 is CATDRGGSIYGYTF. In nucleotides, the CDR3 is TGTGCCACCGATAGGGGGGGCTCAATCTATGGCTACACCTTC.

The rearrangement uses TRBV3-1 (or the pseudogene TRBV3-2) and TRBJ1-1; TRBD1 agrees at 12 bases. The CDR3 totals 14 residues. After removal of 10 bases from V and 0 bases from J, the junction contained 3 bases not matched to a gene. Germline-derived CDR1 and CDR2 are LGHDT and YNNKEL (reference sequence). The CDR3: CATRDRGLNTEAFF. The CDR3 DNA is TGTGCCACCCGGGACAGGGGGCTGAACACTGAAGCTTTCTTT.

This clone has just one count. J is TRBJ2-1 and V is TRBV6-4; maybe TRBD2 (5 bases). The V end lost 10 bases, the J end lost 7 bases, and 20 bases lay between the germline ends. The CDR3 has 14 amino acids. Per germline, CDR1 MRHNA and CDR2 SNTAGT. The CDR3 loop reads CATLERLRLNEQFF. The CDR3 DNA reads as TGTGCCACCCTTGAGAGACTACGTTTAAATGAGCAGTTCTTC.

The CDR3 nucleotides are TGTGCCAGCAGCTGGCGGGACTTGACCAATGAGCAGTTCTTC. Encoded protein: CASSWRDLTNEQFF. The chain carries TRBV27 and TRBJ2-1, with a possible D match to TRBD2 (6 bases). Germline V CDR1 and CDR2: MNHEY, SMNVEV (reference sequence). Trimming left V 6 bases short and J 6 bases short, with 15 bases between. The CDR3 is 14 residues long.

The rearrangement joins TRBV4-1 to TRBJ2-1, with 7 bases fitting TRBD2. Trimming cost V 4 bases and J 5 bases; bases outside gene matches: 11. Per the germline V gene, CDR1 is MGHRA and CDR2 is YSYEKL. The CDR3 is made up of 16 amino acids. The CDR3 here is CASSLERAGSNNEQFF. CDR3 nucleotides: TGCGCCAGCAGCCTTGAACGAGCGGGGTCTAACAATGAGCAGTTCTTC.

The chain uses TRBV28 and TRBJ1-2; 8 bases are a match to TRBD1. Per the germline V gene, CDR1 is MDHEN and CDR2 is SYDVKM. The CDR3 has 16 amino acids. The V segment lost 5 bases and the J segment 2 bases; nucleotides outside the gene matches: 10. The CDR3: CASSRKRPGGNYGYTF. CDR3 bases: TGTGCCAGCAGTAGGAAAAGGCCAGGGGGCAACTATGGCTACACCTTC.

This clone was seen just once. The chain has TRBV18 and TRBJ2-3, with D hard to call. CDR3 length: 13 amino acids. Trimming cost V 0 bases and J 5 bases, with 6 bases left between them. The germline V gene has CDR1 KGHSH and CDR2 LQKENI. CDR3 nucleotides: TGTGCCAGCTCACCACCTGGGCGAGATACGCAGTATTTT. Protein product: CASSPPGRDTQYF.

The chain employs TRBV30 and TRBJ2-1; D not resolved. The CDR3 consists of 11 residues. Germline lookup yields CDR1 GTSNPN and CDR2 SVGIG (reference sequence). Trimming cost V 2 bases and J 8 bases, with 7 bases left between them. The CDR3 nucleotides are TGTGCCTGGAGTTCAGTGGATGAGCAGTTCTTC. Translated: CAWSSVDEQFF.

The V gene is TRBV29-1, the J gene TRBJ2-1, with 13 bases aligning to TRBD2. Germline V gives CDR1 SQVTM, CDR2 ANQGSEA. The CDR3 has 14 amino acids. With 6 bases clipped from V and 8 bases from J, the junction kept 7 bases outside the gene matches. CDR3 sequence reads: CSVVGLAGDDEQFF. The DNA for the CDR3 is TGCAGCGTGGTCGGACTAGCGGGAGATGATGAGCAGTTCTTC.

The V gene is TRBV6-2 or TRBV6-3, the J gene TRBJ1-1; maybe TRBD1 (5 bases). The CDR3 is 14 amino acids. Germline CDR1 reads MNHEY; CDR2 reads SVGEGT. Trimming took 2 bases from V and 5 from J, leaving 12 bases between them. The CDR3 sequence is CASSYRQGATEAFF. CDR3 bases: TGTGCCAGCAGTTACCGCCAGGGCGCGACTGAAGCTTTCTTT.

The chain uses TRBV28 and TRBJ1-3, with D unresolved. Trimming removed 6 bases from V and 3 bases from J, with 15 bases in between. The V gene's germline CDR1 is MDHEN and CDR2 SYDVKM. CDR3 length: 15 amino acids. The CDR3 region is CASSYPVSYGNTIYF. The CDR3 DNA sequence: TGTGCCAGCAGCTACCCTGTTTCTTATGGAAACACCATATATTTT.

This clone was picked up a small number of times. Distinct nucleotide sequences in the sample also encode this CDR3. V and J are TRBV9 and TRBJ2-3, with D uncertain. The CDR3 contains 12 residues. V was trimmed by 3 bases and J by 2 bases, leaving 4 bases between them. Germline CDR1 is SGDLS and CDR2 is YYNGEE. The CDR3 nucleotides read TGTGCCAGCAGCGGAGACACAGATACGCAGTATTTT. It yields the protein CASSGDTDTQYF.

The chain uses TRBV5-8 and TRBJ1-3; unclear D gene. The CDR3 contains 11 residues. V lost 2 bases and J 11 bases, leaving 8 bases between the germline ends. Germline V CDR1 and CDR2: SGHTS, YDEGEE. The CDR3 spells CASSLGGPIYF. The DNA of the CDR3 is TGTGCCAGCAGCTTAGGCGGCCCCATATATTTT.

The chain joins TRBV6-5 to TRBJ1-6, with unresolved D. Deletions cut 8 bases from V and 8 bases from J, with 13 bases between. Germline CDR1 MNHEY, CDR2 SVGAGI. This CDR3 has 13 residues. This CDR3 reads CASSLRRDSPLHF. CDR3 coding DNA: TGTGCCAGCTCCCTTAGGCGGGATTCACCCCTCCACTTT.

This sequence joins TRBV14 and TRBJ1-2; D gene unclear. The CDR3 is 15 residues long. V lost 0 bases and J 7 bases, leaving 15 bases between the germline ends. Per the germline V gene, CDR1 is SGHDN and CDR2 is FVKESK. The CDR3 coding sequence is TGTGCCAGCAGCCAAGATTGGCCCGCCCCCCCTGGCTACACCTTC. Amino acid sequence: CASSQDWPAPPGYTF. Complete variable domain (other parts from reference TRBV14 and TRBJ1-2): EAGVTQFPSHSVIEKGQTVTLRCDPISGHDNLYWYRRVMGKEIKFLLHFVKESKQDESGMPNNRFLAERTGGTYSTLKVQPAELEDSGVYFCASSQDWPAPPGYTFGSGTRLTVV.

This sequence joins TRBV19 and TRBJ2-3; D gene unclear. This CDR3 contains 11 residues. Per germline, CDR1 LNHDA and CDR2 SQIVND (reference sequence). Trimming left V 6 bases short and J 3 bases short, with 4 bases between. CDR3: CASSLTDTQYF. CDR3 nucleotides: TGTGCCAGTAGCCTTACAGATACGCAGTATTTT.

The rearrangement links TRBV10-1 to TRBJ1-2, with 9 bases that match TRBD1. Germline CDR1 WNHNN, CDR2 SYGVQD (reference sequence). The CDR3 is made up of 13 amino acids. V trimming: 9 bases; J trimming: 3 bases; junction bases outside the gene matches: 5. This CDR3 reads CASSRDRDYGYTF. The CDR3 bases are TGCGCCAGTTCCCGGGACAGGGACTATGGCTACACCTTC.

The chain links TRBV30 to TRBJ1-3, with D unresolved. V lost 5 bases and J lost 0, with 14 bases in between. The CDR3 totals 15 residues. From germline, CDR1 is GTSNPN and CDR2 SVGIG (reference sequence). The CDR3 coding sequence is TGTGCCTGGGCTATGGACGGTGGCTCTGGAAACACCATATATTTT. It is translated as CAWAMDGGSGNTIYF.

The chain has TRBV7-2 and TRBJ1-2; 7 bases are a match to TRBD1. V lost 1 base, J lost 2 bases, and 4 bases stayed unmatched. CDR3 length equals 15 residues. From germline, CDR1 is SGHTA and CDR2 FQGNSA. CDR3 nucleotides: TGTGCCAGCAGCTTAGGGCGACAGGGAAACTATGGCTACACCTTC. It translates to CASSLGRQGNYGYTF.

The rearrangement uses TRBV28 and TRBJ1-2, with 9 bases fitting TRBD1. This CDR3 comprises 14 residues. The V gene's germline CDR1 is MDHEN and CDR2 SYDVKM. V lost 7 bases and J lost 7; bases outside the gene matches: 10. The CDR3 loop is CASTGDRESSGYTF. The CDR3 DNA reads as TGTGCCAGCACAGGGGACAGGGAGTCATCTGGCTACACCTTC.

The chain links TRBV6-5 to TRBJ1-2, with D unclear. CDR1 is MNHEY and CDR2 is SVGAGI in the germline V gene. The length of the CDR3 is 13 residues. The V end lost 6 bases, the J end lost 2 bases, and 10 bases lay between the germline ends. The CDR3 region has the DNA TGTGCCAGCAGAAGGACGGGAAACTATGGCTACACCTTC. Encoded protein: CASRRTGNYGYTF.

V gene TRBV5-1 combines with J gene TRBJ2-7, with 7 nucleotides matching TRBD2. The CDR3 totals 13 residues. V gave up 5 bases and J gave up 0 bases; unmatched junction bases: 2. Germline CDR1 SGHRS, CDR2 YFSETQ. In nucleotides, the CDR3 is TGCGCCAGCAGTGGGGGGGGCTCCTACGAGCAGTACTTC. This translates into CASSGGGSYEQYF. The whole variable domain, remainder taken from reference TRBV5-1 and TRBJ2-7, is KAGVTQTPRYLIKTRGQQVTLSCSPISGHRSVSWYQQTPGQGLQFLFEYFSETQRNKGNFPGRFSGRQFSNSRSEMNVSTLELGDSALYLCASSGGGSYEQYFGPGTRLTVT.